These T cell receptor beta chains were read from a single sample in a study of T cell responses to AZD1222 COVID-19 vaccine. This table comes from immunoSEQ multiplex PCR, and its TCRdb copy is limited to in-frame clones, with some not included. The repertoire holds tens of thousands of clones, with around 92% as singletons. Specimen: peripheral blood, collected on day 0 of AZD1222 vaccination. The receptors were sampled from an adult in good health. Each CDR3 is given with its conserved first and last residue. A D gene is named only where the DNA matches it firmly. Not every row has a clone size; where given, it reads once, few, many or a size class.

DNA,CDR3,size,D,V,J
TGTGCCAGCAGTTATACTCCGAGCTCCTACAATGAGCAGTTCTTC,CASSYTPSSYNEQFF,.,.,TRBV6-5,TRBJ2-1
TGTGCCAGCAGTTACCTAAGACTAGGAGGGGGAGATACGCAGTATTTT,CASSYLRLGGGDTQYF,.,.,TRBV6-5,TRBJ2-3
TGTGCCAGCAGCCCTCTAGCGGGCTCATACAATGAGCAGTTCTTC,CASSPLAGSYNEQFF,.,TRBD2,TRBV7-3,TRBJ2-1
TGTGCCAGCAGTTTGTCTGCCACGCAGTATTTT,CASSLSATQYF,.,.,TRBV28,TRBJ2-3
TGTGCCAGCAGCGTAGTCAGTGAGGGCACTGAAGCTTTCTTT,CASSVVSEGTEAFF,.,.,TRBV9,TRBJ1-1
TGTGCCAGCAGTGCTAACAGGGTCCTACACCCCAGCTCCTACAATGAGCAGTTCTTC,CASSANRVLHPSSYNEQFF,.,.,TRBV6-1,TRBJ2-1
TGCAGTGCTAGTAACGCGGCAACAGATACGCAGTATTTT,CSASNAATDTQYF,.,.,TRBV20-1,TRBJ2-3
TGTGCCAGCTCCCCCACCCGGGGGGATTACTATGGCTACACCTTC,CASSPTRGDYYGYTF,once,.,TRBV18,TRBJ1-2
TGTGCCAGCAGCTCCGGGGAGACCCAGTACTTC,CASSSGETQYF,.,.,TRBV2,TRBJ2-5
TGCGCCAGCAGCCAAGGGGAGGGGACTACTAATGAAAAACTGTTTTTT,CASSQGEGTTNEKLFF,once,.,TRBV4-3,TRBJ1-4
TGTGCCAGCAGCCAAGATATCTTAGGTCGCGTTTATGACGAGCAGTACTTC,CASSQDILGRVYDEQYF,.,.,TRBV14,TRBJ2-7
TGCAGCGTTGAAAGGGTCGAAAAACTGTTTTTT,CSVERVEKLFF,.,.,TRBV29-1,TRBJ1-4
TGCGCCAGCGGCCCGGTCGGGGACCATGAAAAACTGTTTTTT,CASGPVGDHEKLFF,.,.,TRBV5-1,TRBJ1-4
TGTGCCAGCAGCCAAGTGAGCGGAGGAGAGCAGTTCTTC,CASSQVSGGEQFF,.,.,TRBV4-2,TRBJ2-1
TGTGCCAGCAGTGAGGCTAGCGGGAGCCCAGATACGCAGTATTTT,CASSEASGSPDTQYF,.,TRBD2,TRBV6-1,TRBJ2-3
TGCAGCGTTGAAATCACAGGAGATGGCGAGCAGTACTTC,CSVEITGDGEQYF,.,.,TRBV29-1,TRBJ2-7
TGTGCCTTTGGTACTAGCGGGGGTACCGGGGAGCTGTTTTTT,CAFGTSGGTGELFF,.,TRBD2,TRBV30,TRBJ2-2
TGTGCCAGCATCTCCGGGGGCAACACTGAAGCTTTCTTT,CASISGGNTEAFF,.,.,TRBV6-4,TRBJ1-1
TGTGCCAGCAGCCAAGCCAGGAGTAATTCACCCCTCCACTTT,CASSQARSNSPLHF,.,.,TRBV3-1/TRBV3-2,TRBJ1-6
TGCGCCAGCAGCCAAGAACAACAGGGTTTGGGGCAAGAGACCCAGTACTTC,CASSQEQQGLGQETQYF,.,.,TRBV4-1,TRBJ2-5
TGTGCCAGCAGTTACTCGATGACCTACGAGCAGTACTTC,CASSYSMTYEQYF,.,.,TRBV6-5,TRBJ2-7
TGCGCCAGCAGCTTGGGTGCGGGGAGCTCCTACAATGAGCAGTTCTTC,CASSLGAGSSYNEQFF,.,.,TRBV5-1,TRBJ2-1
TGTGCCAGCAGTACCGCACAGGGGGATCAGCCCCAGCATTTT,CASSTAQGDQPQHF,.,TRBD1,TRBV28,TRBJ1-5
TGTGCCAGCAGCCCAACCGTTACAGGGCCCTTTGAGTATGGCTACACCTTC,CASSPTVTGPFEYGYTF,.,.,TRBV7-3,TRBJ1-2
TGTGCCAGCAGCCCGACTCAGGCTCAAGAGACCCAGTACTTC,CASSPTQAQETQYF,once,.,TRBV7-9,TRBJ2-5
TGCGCCAGCAGCTTGTCCGGGACAGTAGCGGGGAATGAGCAGTTCTTC,CASSLSGTVAGNEQFF,.,.,TRBV5-1,TRBJ2-1
TGTGCCAGCTCATCTGGACAGGGGCTTACCTACGAGCAGTACTTC,CASSSGQGLTYEQYF,few,TRBD1,TRBV18,TRBJ2-7